This T cell receptor beta chain was sequenced during a study of blood T cell repertoires in COVID-19. Overall study context: Sites across the United States, Italy and Spain contributed samples from acute and convalescent COVID-19. T cells, B-cell-depleted T cells, or PBMCs provided the cDNA or gDNA that served as material.

In the original analysis: Reference gene primer amplification yielded estimated nucleated cell counts. Measured with immunoSEQ multiplex PCR; TCRdb has only the in-frame clones, and not every one. D and trimming were read from the DNA, whereas the V and J calls and clone size are those reported in that table. The sample consists of about 300,000 clones, approximately 86% of them appearing once. Sequences were obtained from peripheral blood. The TCR was taken from a man in his sixties or seventies with acute or convalescent COVID-19.

CDR3 loop: CASSLGYGQALTGELFF. The CDR3 nucleotides are TGTGCCAGCAGCTTGGGGTATGGGCAGGCCCTTACCGGGGAGCTGTTTTTT. V usage is TRBV5-5 and J usage is TRBJ2-2; D not certain. This CDR3 has 17 amino acids. V lost 0 bases and J lost 5, with 17 bases in between. CDR1 and CDR2 (germline): SGHKS, YYEKEE (reference sequence). The full variable domain, its missing parts supplied by reference TRBV5-5 and TRBJ2-2, is DAGVTQSPTHLIKTRGQQVTLRCSPISGHKSVSWYQQVLGQGPQFIFQYYEKEERGRGNFPDRFSARQFPNYSSELNVNALLLGDSALYLCASSLGYGQALTGELFFGEGSRLTVL.